The 13 T cell receptor beta chains below come from one sample, sequenced in a study of vaccination effects on CD4 cells after COVID-19. Only in-frame clones appear in the TCRdb table, and some are missing; sequencing was by immunoSEQ multiplex PCR. This sample has tens of thousands of clones, with under 75% found just once. Within the ViraFEST assay, antigen-specific CD4+ T cells underwent expansion with viral peptide pools prior to sequencing. It was after more than nine days of culture that CD4+ T cells were isolated. Convalescent patients had PCR-confirmed SARS-CoV-2 infection between March and December 2020. No antigen is known for these receptors. The input for sequencing was CD4+ T cells from PBMCs cultured with a peptide pool, taken before COVID-19 vaccination. These receptors originate from a human donor who had a prior SARS-CoV-2 infection.

To note about this clone: Other DNA sequences from this sample encode an identical CDR3 as well. The chain joins TRBV7-9 to TRBJ1-6, with TRBD1 as a possible D gene (5 bases). The CDR3 has 15 amino acids. Deletions cut 0 bases from V and 7 bases from J, with 10 bases between. Germline-derived CDR1 and CDR2 are SEHNR and FQNEAQ (reference sequence). The CDR3 loop reads CASSLAGEGNSPLHF. The CDR3 nucleotides are TGTGCCAGCAGCTTAGCGGGGGAAGGAAATTCACCCCTCCACTTT.

This chain connects TRBV24-1 to TRBJ2-5, with D perhaps TRBD1 (6 bases). This CDR3 contains 16 residues. CDR1 is KGHDR and CDR2 is SFDVKD in the germline V gene. V was pared by 4 bases and J by 1 base, with 15 bases between. The CDR3 bases are TGTGCCACCAGTGACCCCGGACGAGGGGGCCAAGAGACCCAGTACTTC. Amino acid sequence: CATSDPGRGGQETQYF.

The V gene is TRBV5-4, the J gene TRBJ1-5, with D possibly being TRBD1 (5 bases). Trimming cost V 0 bases and J 3 bases, with 13 bases left between them. The CDR3 contains 16 residues. Germline V gene data show CDR1 as SGHNT and CDR2 as YYREEE (reference sequence). CDR3 residues: CASSLGGPSSNQPQHF. The CDR3, as DNA: TGTGCCAGCAGCTTGGGGGGCCCTTCCTCCAATCAGCCCCAGCATTTT.

This chain uses TRBV7-9 with TRBJ1-4; 7 nucleotides match TRBD1. From germline, CDR1 is SEHNR and CDR2 FQNEAQ (reference sequence). The CDR3 is 14 residues long. Trimming cost V 5 bases and J 1 base; bases outside gene matches: 1. CDR3 DNA sequence: TGTGCCAGCAGCCGGACAGGAACTAATGAAAAACTGTTTTTT. It is translated as CASSRTGTNEKLFF.

The chain has TRBV2 and TRBJ2-5; D is unclear. Germline CDR1 is SNHLY and CDR2 is FYNNEI. The CDR3 spans 15 residues. Trimming cost V 6 bases and J 1 base, with 15 bases left between them. CDR3: CASRFSEIIQETQYF. As DNA, the CDR3 is TGTGCCAGCAGATTTTCGGAGATAATCCAAGAGACCCAGTACTTC.

The chain combines TRBV7-9 with TRBJ1-2; TRBD1 aligns across 9 bases. The CDR3 length is 15 residues. The germline V gene has CDR1 SEHNR and CDR2 FQNEAQ (reference sequence). Germline trimming cut 5 bases from V and 6 bases from J; bases unmatched to any gene: 10. CDR3 protein: CASSDYRGLGDGYTF. The CDR3, as DNA: TGTGCCAGCAGCGATTACAGGGGGCTTGGTGATGGCTACACCTTC.

The rearrangement links TRBV2 to TRBJ1-1; TRBD1 might be the D (6 bases). This CDR3 region has 14 residues. V was trimmed by 7 bases and J by 1 base, leaving 13 bases between them. CDR1 and CDR2 from the germline V gene are SNHLY and FYNNEI. This CDR3 is CASIPGHQNTEAFF. CDR3 nucleotide sequence: TGTGCCAGCATCCCGGGACACCAGAACACTGAAGCTTTCTTT.

The V call is TRBV4-3, the J call TRBJ2-3, with TRBD2 matching over 16 bases. Per germline, CDR1 LGHNA and CDR2 YSLEER. Trimming cost V 4 bases and J 0 bases; bases outside gene matches: 16. The CDR3 extends over 22 amino acids. The CDR3 loop is CASSPKIIQGTSGRGSTDTQYF. The CDR3 DNA is TGCGCCAGCAGCCCCAAGATCATTCAGGGGACTAGCGGGAGGGGGAGCACAGATACGCAGTATTTT.

The CDR3 region is CASSVEEGYTEAFF. CDR3 nucleotide sequence: TGTGCCAGCAGCGTAGAGGAGGGATACACTGAAGCTTTCTTT. The rearrangement links TRBV9 to TRBJ1-1, with no clear D. V dropped 0 bases and J dropped 3 bases, with 9 bases sitting between them. Germline CDR1 reads SGDLS; CDR2 reads YYNGEE. The CDR3 runs to 14 residues.

The chain has TRBV6-6 and TRBJ2-1, with D possibly TRBD2 on 7 matching bases. The CDR3 extends over 14 amino acids. V was trimmed by 2 bases and J by 8 bases, leaving 13 bases between them. In germline, CDR1 is MNHNY, CDR2 SVGAGI (reference sequence). DNA for the CDR3: TGTGCCAGCAGTTACGACGCGGGGGCCGATGAGCAGTTCTTC. Its translation is CASSYDAGADEQFF.

The V and J genes are TRBV3-1 (or the pseudogene TRBV3-2) and TRBJ2-1; tentative D call: TRBD2 (5 bases). The CDR3 spans 16 residues. Per the germline V gene, CDR1 is LGHDT and CDR2 is YNNKEL (reference sequence). V shed 4 bases and J shed 2 bases, with 15 bases lying between them. The CDR3 loop reads CASSRQLATPYNEQFF. CDR3 DNA sequence: TGTGCCAGCAGCCGCCAATTAGCGACACCCTACAATGAGCAGTTCTTC.

The CDR3 spells CASSMWGSGANVLTF. Written as DNA, the CDR3 is TGTGCCAGTAGTATGTGGGGCTCTGGGGCCAACGTCCTGACTTTC. This chain uses TRBV19 with TRBJ2-6; D remains ambiguous. CDR1 and CDR2 (germline): LNHDA, SQIVND (reference sequence). Trimming left V 3 bases short and J 0 bases short, with 6 bases between. The CDR3 consists of 15 residues.

On this clone itself: The identical CDR3 is also encoded by other nucleotide sequences in the sample. The chain combines TRBV7-2 with TRBJ2-1; D perhaps matches TRBD2 (5 bases). The CDR3 spans 15 residues. Germline V gene lookup returns CDR1 SGHTA and CDR2 FQGNSA. V was clipped by 0 bases and J by 1 base, with 7 bases between them. CDR3: CASSLAGVSYNEQFF. The CDR3 nucleotides read TGTGCCAGCAGCTTAGCGGGAGTATCCTACAATGAGCAGTTCTTC.